This T cell receptor (beta chain) was profiled in a study of blood T cells in healthy people across ages. Whole-study findings and limits: The long-lived group displayed more naive CD4+ cells, plus higher diversity, than the aged donors did. Among T cells, TCR beta diversity per million cells dropped roughly linearly as age rose. Possibly confounding the expanded clonotype changes was the fact that donor CMV status was unknown.

In the case of this clonotype: Its antigen is as yet unknown.

PCR was performed a second time for about 7 to 12 cycles using a sample-barcoded 5' primer and a J-beta primer mix. Each cDNA molecule was tagged by a template-switch adaptor with 12 random nucleotides. TCRdb re-analysed the 5' RACE reads in MiXCR, keeping a single row per CDR3 protein. Among around 2 million distinct CDR3 sequences listed, roughly two fifths were seen once. With V trimmed by 6 bases and J by 8 bases, 16 bases remained unmatched. The germline V gene has CDR1 SGHVS and CDR2 FQNEAQ. This CDR3 has 16 amino acids. What was sequenced was blood. J is TRBJ1-2 and V is TRBV7-8; 9 bases line up with TRBD1. The clonotype comes from a human donor in good health. CDR3 DNA sequence: TGTGCCAGCAGAGCTACTACGGGACAGGGAATAGGAGGCTACACCTTC. Its translation: CASRATTGQGIGGYTF.